This TCR beta chain was retrieved from a study of T cells expressing NK-cell markers. Overall study context: Within the sequenced cohort of eight donors, seven exhibited HCMV seropositivity and one was seronegative.

This CDR3 is built from 15 residues. Germline V gene sequence: CDR1 SGHTA, CDR2 FQGNSA. A word on this clonotype: Its antigen is currently unknown.

cDNA encoding TCR beta was synthesized via 5'RACE template switching incorporating UMIs. TCRdb re-called the 5' RACE reads and gives one entry per CDR3 protein, without DNA. This table lists 550,000 or so distinct CDR3 sequences. Study-wide results and caveats: The contribution of dominant NKG2C+ clonotypes to CD8+ T cells in more than five donors was roughly 1.0-7.5%.

This receptor was taken from a young man in good health. The sequenced sample was blood T cells: a sorted CD56 or NKG2C T cell subset, CD4+ or CD8+ T cells, or bulk PBMC T cells (not recorded which). The chain uses TRBV7-2 and TRBJ2-1; TCRdb's D gene call, TRBD2, goes unchecked for lack of DNA. This chain's CDR3 is CASSLVGREDNEQFF.